This T cell receptor (beta chain) was captured in a study of T cell responses to AZD1222 COVID-19 vaccine. General study results and limits: Nearly half of spike-specific TCRs reportedly go after variant regions that carry no mutations. Donors were largely white British and mainly female; clonal diversity was possibly underestimated.

In the case of this clone: Its antigen is unknown.

The assay was immunoSEQ multiplex PCR, and TCRdb's table has in-frame clones only and misses some. The table records around 140,000 clones, approximately 90% of them present only once. The CDR3 has 15 residues. Trimming shortened V by 5 bases and J by 0 bases, and 12 bases separated the two germline ends. Germline CDR1 and CDR2: KGHDR and SFDVKD. This TCR was sampled from an adult in good health. The source was peripheral blood, collected on day 0 of AZD1222 vaccination. This chain uses TRBV24-1 with TRBJ1-2; unclear D gene. The chain's CDR3 is CATSAGPSTNYGYTF. The CDR3 DNA sequence: TGTGCCACCAGTGCCGGGCCCTCGACTAACTATGGCTACACCTTC.